The 21 T cell receptor beta chains below were found in one sample sequenced in a study of shared clonotypes between healthy human individuals. Naive-designated CD8 cells lacked CD45RO, were positively enriched for CCR7, and omitted terminally differentiated effector memory CD45RA+ cells. Clones were read by immunoSEQ multiplex PCR, and TCRdb kept only the in-frame ones, dropping some. The sample yields roughly 810,000 clones, about 97% seen once. The sample comprised naive CD8+ T cells sorted from blood. The receptors here all came from a young man in good health.

The rearrangement joins TRBV5-1 to TRBJ2-3; 11 bases are a match to TRBD2. J gave up 2 bases and V 0 bases, and 2 bases lay outside the gene matches. CDR3 length equals 16 residues. Germline V gene lookup returns CDR1 SGHRS and CDR2 YFSETQ. CDR3 sequence: CASSLELAGVTDTQYF. The CDR3 DNA follows: TGCGCCAGCAGCTTGGAACTAGCGGGAGTCACAGATACGCAGTATTTT.

This CDR3 is CSVAAGGYNEQFF. The DNA for the CDR3 is TGCAGCGTTGCGGCAGGGGGGTACAATGAGCAGTTCTTC. The genes are TRBV29-1 and TRBJ2-1; D is perhaps TRBD1 (7 bases). CDR1 and CDR2 (germline): SQVTM, ANQGSEA. V was trimmed by 4 bases and J by 4 bases, leaving 11 bases between them. This CDR3 has 13 residues.

The CDR3 reads CASSLGQENTEAFF. The CDR3 coding sequence is TGCGCCAGCAGTCTGGGGCAGGAGAACACTGAAGCTTTCTTT. The chain has TRBV10-2 and TRBJ1-1; perhaps TRBD1 as D (5 bases). Per the germline V gene, CDR1 is WSHSY and CDR2 is SAAADI. Trimming stripped 5 bases from V and 1 base from J, with 11 bases between. The CDR3 contains 14 residues.

This clone was counted a single time. The genes are TRBV7-2 and TRBJ2-7; the match to TRBD2 covers 9 bases. Germline V gene sequence: CDR1 SGHTA, CDR2 FQGNSA. The length of the CDR3 is 14 residues. V lost 1 base, J lost 6 bases, and 4 bases stayed unmatched. The CDR3 nucleotides read TGTGCCAGCAGCTTAGGGTATAGCGGGAGCGAGCAGTACTTC. Protein sequence: CASSLGYSGSEQYF.

The rearrangement joins TRBV12-5 to TRBJ1-1; 7 positions match TRBD1. After removal of 0 bases from V and 1 base from J, the junction contained 5 bases not matched to a gene. CDR1 is LGHNT, CDR2 FRNRAP, per germline. This CDR3 has 16 residues. Here the CDR3 DNA reads TGTGCTAGTGGTTTGGTGTCAGGGGGGGAGAACACTGAAGCTTTCTTT. It specifies CASGLVSGGENTEAFF.

The rearrangement links TRBV19 to TRBJ2-2; D gene ambiguous. The germline V gene encodes CDR1 LNHDA and CDR2 SQIVND (reference sequence). V was clipped by 6 bases and J by 3 bases, with 5 bases between them. The CDR3 extends over 12 amino acids. CDR3 DNA: TGTGCCAGTAGCGCAGACACCGGGGAGCTGTTTTTT. This sequence encodes CASSADTGELFF. The whole variable domain, filled in from reference TRBV19 and TRBJ2-2, reads DGGITQSPKYLFRKEGQNVTLSCEQNLNHDAMYWYRQDPGQGLRLIYYSQIVNDFQKGDIAEGYSVSREKKESFPLTVTSAQKNPTAFYLCASSADTGELFFGEGSRLTVL.

The chain is built from TRBV29-1 and TRBJ2-1; TRBD2 matches 7 bases. Germline V gene data show CDR1 as SQVTM and CDR2 as ANQGSEA. The CDR3 is made up of 15 amino acids. The trim removed 8 bases at V and 3 bases at J, leaving 13 bases unmatched. The CDR3 protein is CSLLGDYPSYNEQFF. CDR3 nucleotides: TGCAGCCTCCTGGGGGACTACCCTAGCTACAATGAGCAGTTCTTC.

This chain's CDR3 is CASRIGASTEAFF. The CDR3 region has the DNA TGTGCCAGCCGAATCGGGGCTAGCACTGAAGCTTTCTTT. This rearrangement joins TRBV7-8 to TRBJ1-1, with D tentatively TRBD1 (5 bases). The CDR3 is 13 amino acids. From germline, CDR1 is SGHVS and CDR2 FQNEAQ. V lost 8 bases to trimming and J lost 4 bases, with 14 bases between them.

This rearrangement joins TRBV29-1 to TRBJ2-2; the D gene could be TRBD1 or TRBD2 (5 bases each). The length of the CDR3 is 14 residues. Between the trimmed V and J ends, which lost 7 bases and 0 bases, there was a span of 12 bases. Germline CDR1 SQVTM, CDR2 ANQGSEA. The CDR3: CSALRDANTGELFF. In DNA, the CDR3 is TGCAGCGCTCTCAGGGACGCGAACACCGGGGAGCTGTTTTTT.

The genes are TRBV6-5 and TRBJ1-1, with D perhaps TRBD1 (5 bases). V shed 2 bases and J shed 1 base, with 8 bases lying between them. Germline V lookup: CDR1 MNHEY, CDR2 SVGAGI. The CDR3 has 14 amino acids. CDR3 sequence: CASSYIGGNTEAFF. DNA of the CDR3: TGTGCCAGCAGTTACATCGGGGGGAACACTGAAGCTTTCTTT.

The V and J genes are TRBV7-8 and TRBJ2-7; either TRBD1 or TRBD2 may fit D (5 bases each). Trimming shortened V by 2 bases and J by 4 bases, and 15 bases separated the two germline ends. The CDR3 loop spans 15 amino acids. Per germline, CDR1 SGHVS and CDR2 FQNEAQ. The CDR3 protein is CASSLKAGTVYEQYF. The CDR3 nucleotides are TGTGCCAGCAGCTTAAAGGCAGGGACGGTGTACGAGCAGTACTTC.

The genes are TRBV11-2 and TRBJ2-7; perhaps TRBD2 as D (5 bases). With 5 bases removed from V and 3 bases from J, the gap between germline ends came to 14 bases. CDR3 size: 14 residues. The germline CDR1 and CDR2 sequences are SGHAT and FQNNGV. The CDR3 DNA follows: TGTGCCAGCAGCCTCAGCGGTGAAAACTACGAGCAGTACTTC. This encodes CASSLSGENYEQYF.

This chain links TRBV7-9 with TRBJ2-7, with 9 bases matching TRBD1. The length of the CDR3 is 15 residues. The germline CDR1 and CDR2 sequences are SEHNR and FQNEAQ (reference sequence). The J segment lost 4 bases and the V segment lost 3 bases, leaving 7 bases of the junction unmatched. The CDR3 protein is CASSFPDRGRYEQYF. CDR3 in DNA: TGTGCCAGCAGCTTCCCGGACAGGGGCAGGTACGAGCAGTACTTC.

The chain employs TRBV29-1 and TRBJ2-7, with 13 bases aligning to TRBD2. V lost 7 bases and J lost 4; bases outside the gene matches: 10. CDR3 size: 15 residues. Germline CDR1 is SQVTM and CDR2 is ANQGSEA. The CDR3 DNA is TGCAGCGCAAGGACTAGCGGGAGATTCCGTTACGAGCAGTACTTC. Translating gives CSARTSGRFRYEQYF.

This sequence joins TRBV7-2 and TRBJ2-2; D gene ambiguous. This CDR3 has 13 residues. V lost 4 bases and J 2 bases, leaving 5 bases between the germline ends. Per the germline V gene, CDR1 is SGHTA and CDR2 is FQGNSA. The CDR3 DNA is TGTGCCAGCAGCTCGAGTAACACCGGGGAGCTGTTTTTT. The encoded protein is CASSSSNTGELFF.

This clone was detected once. The chain has TRBV7-8 and TRBJ1-5; D gene ambiguous. The V end lost 2 bases, the J end lost 0 bases, and 5 bases lay between the germline ends. Germline assignment: CDR1 SGHVS and CDR2 FQNEAQ. The CDR3 is 14 residues long. For the CDR3, the DNA is TGTGCCAGCAGCTTATGGGATAGCAATCAGCCCCAGCATTTT. This codes for CASSLWDSNQPQHF.

The CDR3 bases are TGCAGTGCTAGAGATCTTGGCTACACCTTC. It specifies CSARDLGYTF. This chain links TRBV20-1 with TRBJ1-2; D unclear. Germline CDR1 DFQATT, CDR2 SNEGSKA (reference sequence). The CDR3 sequence is 10 residues long. Deletions cut 0 bases from V and 7 bases from J, with 3 bases between.

The V gene is TRBV28, the J gene TRBJ2-3; the match to TRBD2 covers 8 bases. CDR3 length equals 15 residues. Germline-derived CDR1 and CDR2 are MDHEN and SYDVKM. J lost 4 bases, V lost 8 bases, and 11 bases had no gene match. In nucleotides, the CDR3 is TGTGCCAGCCGACCCCGGGAGGGCCGGGCAGATACGCAGTATTTT. It is translated as CASRPREGRADTQYF.

The chain uses TRBV27 and TRBJ2-1, with 12 bases identical to TRBD2. The CDR3 is made up of 17 amino acids. Germline trimming cut 2 bases from V and 9 bases from J; bases unmatched to any gene: 11. The germline CDR1 and CDR2 sequences are MNHEY and SMNVEV (reference sequence). CDR3 protein: CASSLPPRGLAGFEQFF. Written as DNA, the CDR3 is TGTGCCAGCAGTTTACCCCCCCGCGGACTAGCGGGATTTGAGCAGTTCTTC.

The chain uses TRBV13 and TRBJ2-1; no firm D call. This CDR3 spans 14 amino acids. V was cut by 5 bases and J by 5 bases, with 13 bases left in between. CDR1 is PRHDT, CDR2 FYEKMQ, per germline (reference sequence). CDR3 nucleotide sequence: TGTGCCAGCAGCCCCAGACCACGGGACAATGAGCAGTTCTTC. This gives the protein CASSPRPRDNEQFF.

The genes are TRBV2 and TRBJ1-5; no clear D. Germline CDR1 is SNHLY and CDR2 is FYNNEI. The V gene lost 6 bases and the J gene lost 0 bases, with 12 bases spanning the gap. This CDR3 contains 15 residues. The CDR3 region has the DNA TGTGCCAGCAGACAGTCACCAGATAGCAATCAGCCCCAGCATTTT. Its protein is CASRQSPDSNQPQHF.